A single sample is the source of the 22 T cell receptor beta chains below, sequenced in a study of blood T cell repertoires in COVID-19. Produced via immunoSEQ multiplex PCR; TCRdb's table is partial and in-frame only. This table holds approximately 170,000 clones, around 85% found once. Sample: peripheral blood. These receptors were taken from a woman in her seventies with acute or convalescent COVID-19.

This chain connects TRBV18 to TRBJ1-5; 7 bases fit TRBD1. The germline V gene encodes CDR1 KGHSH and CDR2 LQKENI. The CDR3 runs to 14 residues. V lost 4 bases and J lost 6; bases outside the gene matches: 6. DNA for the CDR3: TGTGCCAGCTCACGACGACAGGGCCTTCAGCCCCAGCATTTT. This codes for CASSRRQGLQPQHF.

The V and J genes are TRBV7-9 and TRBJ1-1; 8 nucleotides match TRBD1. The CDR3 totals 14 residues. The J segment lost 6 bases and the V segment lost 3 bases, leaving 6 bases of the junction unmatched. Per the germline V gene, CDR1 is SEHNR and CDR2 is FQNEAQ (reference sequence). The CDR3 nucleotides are TGTGCCAGCAGCTTCAGGGGGCCGCTTTCTGAAGCTTTCTTT. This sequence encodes CASSFRGPLSEAFF.

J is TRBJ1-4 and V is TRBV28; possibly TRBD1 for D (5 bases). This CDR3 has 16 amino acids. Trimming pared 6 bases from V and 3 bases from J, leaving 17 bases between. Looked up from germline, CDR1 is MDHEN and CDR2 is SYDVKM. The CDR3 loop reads CASRDARGFANEKLFF. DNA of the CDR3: TGTGCCAGCAGGGACGCCCGGGGGTTCGCTAATGAAAAACTGTTTTTT.

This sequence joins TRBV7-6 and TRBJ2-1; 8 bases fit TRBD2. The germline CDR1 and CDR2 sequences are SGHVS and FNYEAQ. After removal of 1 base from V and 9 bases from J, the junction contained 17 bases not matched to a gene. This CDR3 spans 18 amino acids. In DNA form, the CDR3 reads TGTGCCAGCAGCTTAGATTTGGGGGTGGGAGCGGGAGCGATTGAGCAGTTCTTC. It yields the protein CASSLDLGVGAGAIEQFF. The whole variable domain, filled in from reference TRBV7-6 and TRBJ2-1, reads GAGVSQSPRYKVTKRGQDVALRCDPISGHVSLYWYRQALGQGPEFLTYFNYEAQQDKSGLPNDRFSAERPEGSISTLTIQRTEQRDSAMYRCASSLDLGVGAGAIEQFFGPGTRLTVL.

CDR3 DNA: TGTGCCTGGAGTCTTCAGGCGGGACAGCCCCAGCATTTT. It yields the protein CAWSLQAGQPQHF. V is TRBV30 and J is TRBJ1-5; D call uncertain. This CDR3 is 13 amino acids long. Germline CDR1 GTSNPN, CDR2 SVGIG (reference sequence). V was trimmed by 2 bases and J by 7 bases, leaving 12 bases between them.

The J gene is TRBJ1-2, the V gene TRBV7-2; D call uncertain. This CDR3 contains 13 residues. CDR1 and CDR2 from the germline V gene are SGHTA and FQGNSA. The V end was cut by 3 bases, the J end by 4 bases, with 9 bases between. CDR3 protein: CASSFGLLYGYTF. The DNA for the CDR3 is TGTGCCAGCAGCTTTGGGCTCCTCTATGGCTACACCTTC.

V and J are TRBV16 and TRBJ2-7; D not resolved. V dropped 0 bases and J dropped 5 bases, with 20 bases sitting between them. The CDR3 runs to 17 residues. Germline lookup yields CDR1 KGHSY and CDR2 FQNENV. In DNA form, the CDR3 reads TGTGCCAGCAGCCAATCCCACCCAAACCCGGTGGTGGACGAGCAGTACTTC. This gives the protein CASSQSHPNPVVDEQYF.

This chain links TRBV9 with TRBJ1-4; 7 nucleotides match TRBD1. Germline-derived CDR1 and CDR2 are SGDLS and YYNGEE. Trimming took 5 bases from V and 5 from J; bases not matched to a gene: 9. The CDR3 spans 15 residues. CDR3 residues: CASSSNPTGNEKLFF. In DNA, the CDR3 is TGTGCCAGCAGTTCTAATCCGACAGGGAATGAAAAACTGTTTTTT. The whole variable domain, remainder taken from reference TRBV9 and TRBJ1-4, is DSGVTQTPKHLITATGQRVTLRCSPRSGDLSVYWYQQSLDQGLQFLIQYYNGEERAKGNILERFSAQQFPDLHSELNLSSLELGDSALYFCASSSNPTGNEKLFFGSGTQLSVL.

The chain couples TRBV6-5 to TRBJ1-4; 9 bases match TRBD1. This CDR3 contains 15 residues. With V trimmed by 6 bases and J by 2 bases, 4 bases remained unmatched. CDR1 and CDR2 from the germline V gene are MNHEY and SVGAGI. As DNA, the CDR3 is TGTGCCAGCAGCCCGGGGACAGGGACTAATGAAAAACTGTTTTTT. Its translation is CASSPGTGTNEKLFF.

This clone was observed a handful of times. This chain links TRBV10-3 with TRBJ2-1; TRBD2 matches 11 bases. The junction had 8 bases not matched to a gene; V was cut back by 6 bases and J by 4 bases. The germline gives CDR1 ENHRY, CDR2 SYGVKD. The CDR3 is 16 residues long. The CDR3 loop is CAISDVTSGRYNEQFF. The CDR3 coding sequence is TGTGCCATCAGCGACGTCACTAGCGGGAGATACAATGAGCAGTTCTTC.

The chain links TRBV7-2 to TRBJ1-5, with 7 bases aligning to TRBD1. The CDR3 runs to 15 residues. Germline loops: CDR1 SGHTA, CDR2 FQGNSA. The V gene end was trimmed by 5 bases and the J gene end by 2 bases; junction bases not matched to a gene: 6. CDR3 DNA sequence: TGTGCCAGCAGCCGGACTCAGGGGGGCAATCAGCCCCAGCATTTT. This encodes CASSRTQGGNQPQHF.

CDR3 sequence: CASRPGTDQETQYF. CDR3 nucleotides: TGTGCCAGCAGACCCGGGACAGATCAAGAGACCCAGTACTTC. V usage is TRBV7-8 and J usage is TRBJ2-5; 7 nucleotides align to TRBD1. Unmatched junction bases numbered 6, after V lost 6 bases and J lost 2 bases. CDR1 SGHVS and CDR2 FQNEAQ come from the germline V gene. The CDR3 extends over 14 amino acids.

The CDR3 protein is CASSFVAGQGDEKLFF. CDR3 nucleotide sequence: TGTGCCAGCAGTTTTGTAGCGGGACAGGGAGATGAAAAACTGTTTTTT. V and J are TRBV28 and TRBJ1-4; 9 positions match TRBD1. The CDR3 totals 16 residues. Trimming cost V 3 bases and J 6 bases; bases outside gene matches: 8. Germline-derived CDR1 and CDR2 are MDHEN and SYDVKM.

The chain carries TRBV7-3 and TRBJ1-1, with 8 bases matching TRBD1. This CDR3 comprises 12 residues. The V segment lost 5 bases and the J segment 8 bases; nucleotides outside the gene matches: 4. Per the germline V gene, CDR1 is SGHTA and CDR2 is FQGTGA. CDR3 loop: CASSQTGGEAFF. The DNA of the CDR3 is TGTGCCAGCAGCCAAACAGGGGGAGAAGCTTTCTTT. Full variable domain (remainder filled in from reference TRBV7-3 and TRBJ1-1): GAGVSQTPSNKVTEKGKYVELRCDPISGHTALYWYRQSLGQGPEFLIYFQGTGAADDSGLPNDRFFAVRPEGSVSTLKIQRTERGDSAVYLCASSQTGGEAFFGQGTRLTVV.

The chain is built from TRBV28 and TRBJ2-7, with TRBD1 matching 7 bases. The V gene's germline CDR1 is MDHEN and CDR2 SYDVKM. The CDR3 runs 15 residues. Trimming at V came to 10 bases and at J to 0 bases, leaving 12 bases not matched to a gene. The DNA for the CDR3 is TGTGCCATCCAAGGGGGACAGTTTAGCTCCTACGAGCAGTACTTC. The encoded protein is CAIQGGQFSSYEQYF.

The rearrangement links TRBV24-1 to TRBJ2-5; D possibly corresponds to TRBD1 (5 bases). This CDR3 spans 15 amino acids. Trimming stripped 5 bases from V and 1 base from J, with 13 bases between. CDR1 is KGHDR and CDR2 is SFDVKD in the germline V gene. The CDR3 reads CATSAAGPAQETQYF. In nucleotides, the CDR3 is TGTGCCACCAGTGCAGCAGGGCCTGCCCAAGAGACCCAGTACTTC.

CDR3 residues: CASTSLTGLKNTEAFF. In nucleotides, the CDR3 is TGTGCCAGCACCAGTTTAACAGGGTTAAAGAACACTGAAGCTTTCTTT. The rearrangement links TRBV27 to TRBJ1-1, with D perhaps TRBD1 (6 bases). This CDR3 has 16 amino acids. V was trimmed by 7 bases and J by 1 base, leaving 19 bases between them. The germline V gene encodes CDR1 MNHEY and CDR2 SMNVEV (reference sequence).

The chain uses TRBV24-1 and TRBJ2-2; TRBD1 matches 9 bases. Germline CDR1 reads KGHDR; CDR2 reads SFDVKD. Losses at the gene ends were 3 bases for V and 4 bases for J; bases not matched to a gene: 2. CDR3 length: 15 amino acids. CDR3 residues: CATSDDRGVTGELFF. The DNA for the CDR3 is TGTGCCACCAGTGATGACAGGGGGGTCACCGGGGAGCTGTTTTTT.

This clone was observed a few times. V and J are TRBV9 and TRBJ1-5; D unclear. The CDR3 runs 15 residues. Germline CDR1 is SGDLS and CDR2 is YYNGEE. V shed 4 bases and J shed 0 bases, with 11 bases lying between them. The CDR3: CASSPGGNSNQPQHF. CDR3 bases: TGTGCCAGCAGCCCCGGCGGGAATAGCAATCAGCCCCAGCATTTT.

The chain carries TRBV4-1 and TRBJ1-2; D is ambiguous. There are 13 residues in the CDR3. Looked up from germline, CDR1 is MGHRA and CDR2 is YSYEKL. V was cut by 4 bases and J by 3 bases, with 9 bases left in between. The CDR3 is CASSLTSDYGYTF. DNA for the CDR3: TGCGCCAGCAGCCTCACATCCGACTATGGCTACACCTTC.

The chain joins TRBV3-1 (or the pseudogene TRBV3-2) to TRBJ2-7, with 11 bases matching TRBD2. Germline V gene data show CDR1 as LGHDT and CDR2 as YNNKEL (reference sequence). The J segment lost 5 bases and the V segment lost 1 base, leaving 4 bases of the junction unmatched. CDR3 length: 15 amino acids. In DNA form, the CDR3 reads TGTGCCAGCAGCCAAGGAACTAGCGGGAGAAACGAGCAGTACTTC. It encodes CASSQGTSGRNEQYF.

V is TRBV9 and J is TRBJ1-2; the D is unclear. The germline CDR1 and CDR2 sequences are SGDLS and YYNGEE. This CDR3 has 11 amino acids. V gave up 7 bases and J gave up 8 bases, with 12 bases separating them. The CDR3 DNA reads TGTGCCAGCGGGCCTCCTGGGGGCTACACCTTC. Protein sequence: CASGPPGGYTF.